This T cell receptor beta chain originates from a study of T cells expressing NK-cell markers. Overall study: Repertoires of TCR beta were obtained from T cells sorted as CD3+CD56+NKG2C+, CD3+CD56+NKG2C- and CD3+CD56-NKG2C+. General observations from the study: These clonotypes additionally ranked first within the CD3+CD56-NKG2C+ fraction of four donors. NKG2C+ dominant clonotypes from 5 to 7 donors made up about 1.0-8% of CD8+ T cells.

Of note for this clonotype: Its antigen is still unknown.

5'RACE template switching with UMIs produced the TCR beta cDNA. TCRdb reprocessed the 5' RACE reads and stores each CDR3 protein as one record, lacking DNA. The specimen's table records roughly 430,000 distinct CDR3 sequences. This CDR3 spans 13 amino acids. Germline V lookup: CDR1 SGDLS, CDR2 YYNGEE. Sequencing input: blood T cells: a sorted CD56 or NKG2C T cell subset, CD4+ or CD8+ T cells, or bulk PBMC T cells (not recorded which). The sequence was collected from a woman aged 18 to 69 in good health. The gene calls are TRBV9 and TRBJ1-1; the TCRdb D gene call, TRBD1, has no DNA to confirm it. This chain's CDR3 is CASSVVGADEAFF.